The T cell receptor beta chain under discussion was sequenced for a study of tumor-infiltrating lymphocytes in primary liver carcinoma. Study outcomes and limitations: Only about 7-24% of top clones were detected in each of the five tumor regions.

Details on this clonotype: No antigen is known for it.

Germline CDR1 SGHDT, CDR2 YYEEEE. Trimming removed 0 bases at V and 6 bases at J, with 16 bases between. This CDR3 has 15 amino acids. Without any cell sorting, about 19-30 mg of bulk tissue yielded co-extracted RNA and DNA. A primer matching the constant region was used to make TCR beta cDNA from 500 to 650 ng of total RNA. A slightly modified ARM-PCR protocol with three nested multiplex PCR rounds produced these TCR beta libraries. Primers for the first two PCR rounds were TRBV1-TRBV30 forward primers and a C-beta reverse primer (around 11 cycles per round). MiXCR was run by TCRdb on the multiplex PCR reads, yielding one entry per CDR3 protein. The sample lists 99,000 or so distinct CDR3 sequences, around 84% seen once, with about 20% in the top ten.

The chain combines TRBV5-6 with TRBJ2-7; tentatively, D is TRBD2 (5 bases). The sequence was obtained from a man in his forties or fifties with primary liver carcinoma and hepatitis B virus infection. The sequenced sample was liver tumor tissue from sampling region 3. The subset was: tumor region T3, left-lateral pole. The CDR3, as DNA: TGTGCCAGCAGCTTGGATGCCTCCGGACTCGCCGAGCAGTACTTC. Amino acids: CASSLDASGLAEQYF.